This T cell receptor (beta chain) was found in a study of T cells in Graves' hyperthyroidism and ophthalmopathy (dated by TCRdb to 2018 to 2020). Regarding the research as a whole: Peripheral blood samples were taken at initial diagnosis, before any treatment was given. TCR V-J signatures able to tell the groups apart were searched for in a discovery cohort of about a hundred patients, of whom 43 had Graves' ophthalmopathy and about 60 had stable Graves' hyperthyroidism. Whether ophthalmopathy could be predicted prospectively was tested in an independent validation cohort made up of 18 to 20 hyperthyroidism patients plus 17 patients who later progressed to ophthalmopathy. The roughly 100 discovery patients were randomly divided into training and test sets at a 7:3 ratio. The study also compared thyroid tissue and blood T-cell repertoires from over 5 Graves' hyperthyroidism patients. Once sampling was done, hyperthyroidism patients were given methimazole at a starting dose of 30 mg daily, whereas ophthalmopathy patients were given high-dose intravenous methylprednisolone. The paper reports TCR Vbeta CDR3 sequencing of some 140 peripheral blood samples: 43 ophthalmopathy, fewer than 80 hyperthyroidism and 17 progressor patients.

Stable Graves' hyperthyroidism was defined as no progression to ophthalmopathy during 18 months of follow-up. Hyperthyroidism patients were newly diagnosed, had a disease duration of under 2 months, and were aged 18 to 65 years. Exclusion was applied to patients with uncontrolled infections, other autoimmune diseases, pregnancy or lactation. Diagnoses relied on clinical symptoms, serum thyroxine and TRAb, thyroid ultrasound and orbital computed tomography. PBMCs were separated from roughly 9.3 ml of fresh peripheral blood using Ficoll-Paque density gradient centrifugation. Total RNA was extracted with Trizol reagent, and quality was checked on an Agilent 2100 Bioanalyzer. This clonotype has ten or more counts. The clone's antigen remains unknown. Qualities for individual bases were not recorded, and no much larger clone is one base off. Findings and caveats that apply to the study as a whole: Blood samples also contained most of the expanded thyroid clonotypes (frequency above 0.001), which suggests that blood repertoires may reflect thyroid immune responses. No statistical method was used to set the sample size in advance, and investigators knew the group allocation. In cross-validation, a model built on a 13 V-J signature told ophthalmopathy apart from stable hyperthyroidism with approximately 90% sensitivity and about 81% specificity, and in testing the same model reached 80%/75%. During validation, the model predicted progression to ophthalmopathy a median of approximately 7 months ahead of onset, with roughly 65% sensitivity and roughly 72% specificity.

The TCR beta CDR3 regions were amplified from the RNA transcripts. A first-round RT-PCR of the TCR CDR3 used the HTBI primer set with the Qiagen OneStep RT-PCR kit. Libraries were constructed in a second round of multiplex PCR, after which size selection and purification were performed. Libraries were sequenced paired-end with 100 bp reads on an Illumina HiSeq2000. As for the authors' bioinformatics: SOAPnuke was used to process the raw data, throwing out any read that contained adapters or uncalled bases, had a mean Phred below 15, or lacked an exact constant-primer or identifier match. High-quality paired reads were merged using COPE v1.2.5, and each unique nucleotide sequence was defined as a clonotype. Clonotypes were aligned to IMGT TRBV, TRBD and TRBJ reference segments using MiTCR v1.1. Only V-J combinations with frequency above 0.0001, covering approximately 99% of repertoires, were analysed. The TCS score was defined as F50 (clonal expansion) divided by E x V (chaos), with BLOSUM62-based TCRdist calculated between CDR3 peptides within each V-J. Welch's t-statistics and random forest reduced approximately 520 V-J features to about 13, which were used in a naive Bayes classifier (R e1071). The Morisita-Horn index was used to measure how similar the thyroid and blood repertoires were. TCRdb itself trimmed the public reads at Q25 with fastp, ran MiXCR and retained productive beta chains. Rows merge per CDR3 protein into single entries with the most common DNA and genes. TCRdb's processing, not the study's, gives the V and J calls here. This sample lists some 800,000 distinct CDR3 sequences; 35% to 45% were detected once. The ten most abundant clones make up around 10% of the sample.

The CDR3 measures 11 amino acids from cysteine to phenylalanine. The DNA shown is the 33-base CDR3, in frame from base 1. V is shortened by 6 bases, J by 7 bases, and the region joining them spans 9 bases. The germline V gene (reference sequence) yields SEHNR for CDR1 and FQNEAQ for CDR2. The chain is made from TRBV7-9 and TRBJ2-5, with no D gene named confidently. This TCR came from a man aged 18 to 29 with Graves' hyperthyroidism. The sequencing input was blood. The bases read TGTGCCAGCAGTGCAAGTGGGACCCAGTACTTC. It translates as CASSASGTQYF.